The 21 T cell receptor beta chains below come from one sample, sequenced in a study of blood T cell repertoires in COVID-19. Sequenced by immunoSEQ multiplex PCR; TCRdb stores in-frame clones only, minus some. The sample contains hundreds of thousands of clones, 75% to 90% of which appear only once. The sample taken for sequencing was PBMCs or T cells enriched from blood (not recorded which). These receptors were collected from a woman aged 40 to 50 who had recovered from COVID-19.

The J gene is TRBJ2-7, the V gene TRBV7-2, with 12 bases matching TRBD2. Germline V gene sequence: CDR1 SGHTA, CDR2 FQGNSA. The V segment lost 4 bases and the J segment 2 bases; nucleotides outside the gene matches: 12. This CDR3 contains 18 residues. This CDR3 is CASSSFLQTSGRPYEQYF. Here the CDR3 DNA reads TGTGCCAGCAGCTCGTTCCTCCAGACTAGCGGGAGACCCTACGAGCAGTACTTC.

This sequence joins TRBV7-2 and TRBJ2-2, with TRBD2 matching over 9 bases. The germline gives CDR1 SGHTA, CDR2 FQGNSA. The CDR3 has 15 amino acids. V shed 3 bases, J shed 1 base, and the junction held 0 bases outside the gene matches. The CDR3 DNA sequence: TGTGCCAGCAGCTTGACTAGCGGGAACACCGGGGAGCTGTTTTTT. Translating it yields CASSLTSGNTGELFF.

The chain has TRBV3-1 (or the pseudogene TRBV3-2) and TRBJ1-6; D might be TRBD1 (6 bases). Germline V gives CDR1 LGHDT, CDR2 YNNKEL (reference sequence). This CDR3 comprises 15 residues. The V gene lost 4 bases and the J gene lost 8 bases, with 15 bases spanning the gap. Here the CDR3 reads CASSLGAGADSPLHF. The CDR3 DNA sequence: TGTGCCAGCAGCCTCGGGGCAGGGGCTGATTCACCCCTCCACTTT.

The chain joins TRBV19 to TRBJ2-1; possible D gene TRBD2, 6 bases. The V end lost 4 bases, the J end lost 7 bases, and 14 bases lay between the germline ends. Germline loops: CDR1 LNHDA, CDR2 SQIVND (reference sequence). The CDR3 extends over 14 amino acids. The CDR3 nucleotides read TGTGCCAGTAGTACGGGACTTGAACCTAATGAGCAGTTCTTC. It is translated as CASSTGLEPNEQFF.

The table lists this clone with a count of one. The DNA of the CDR3 is TGTGCCAGCAGCTTGACAGGTAGCTCCTACAATGAGCAGTTCTTC. As protein: CASSLTGSSYNEQFF. The chain links TRBV9 to TRBJ2-1, with D possibly matching TRBD1 (6 bases). CDR3 size: 15 residues. The germline V gene has CDR1 SGDLS and CDR2 YYNGEE. Deletions cut 4 bases from V and 0 bases from J, with 11 bases between.

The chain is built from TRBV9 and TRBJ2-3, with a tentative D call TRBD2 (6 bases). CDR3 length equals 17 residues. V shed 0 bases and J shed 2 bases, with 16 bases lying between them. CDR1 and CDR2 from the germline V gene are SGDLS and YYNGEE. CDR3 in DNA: TGTGCCAGCAGCGTAGGCTGGTCGGGAGCGAACACAGATACGCAGTATTTT. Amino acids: CASSVGWSGANTDTQYF. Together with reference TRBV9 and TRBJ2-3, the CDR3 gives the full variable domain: DSGVTQTPKHLITATGQRVTLRCSPRSGDLSVYWYQQSLDQGLQFLIQYYNGEERAKGNILERFSAQQFPDLHSELNLSSLELGDSALYFCASSVGWSGANTDTQYFGPGTRLTVL.

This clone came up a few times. The CDR3 DNA reads as TGTGCCAGCAGTTCCGTGGGGGGGACCGGGGAGCTGTTTTTT. Amino acid sequence: CASSSVGGTGELFF. This chain uses TRBV6-5 with TRBJ2-2; TRBD2 matches at 7 bases. The germline gives CDR1 MNHEY, CDR2 SVGAGI. The CDR3 length is 14 residues. With 4 bases clipped from V and 5 bases from J, the junction kept 4 bases outside the gene matches.

CDR3 sequence reads: CASTRISPGGNTEAFF. The CDR3 coding sequence is TGTGCCAGCACTCGGATATCCCCCGGGGGTAACACTGAAGCTTTCTTT. This sequence joins TRBV28 and TRBJ1-1; D may be TRBD1 (5 bases). Trimming cost V 7 bases and J 2 bases, with 20 bases left between them. The CDR3 is made up of 16 amino acids. Germline CDR1 MDHEN, CDR2 SYDVKM.

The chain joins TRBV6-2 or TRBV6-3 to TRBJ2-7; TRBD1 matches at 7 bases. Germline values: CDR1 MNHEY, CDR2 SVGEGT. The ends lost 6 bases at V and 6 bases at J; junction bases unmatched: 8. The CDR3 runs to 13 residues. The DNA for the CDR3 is TGTGCCAGCAGCCCGCTGCACAGGGGCGAGCAGTACTTC. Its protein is CASSPLHRGEQYF.

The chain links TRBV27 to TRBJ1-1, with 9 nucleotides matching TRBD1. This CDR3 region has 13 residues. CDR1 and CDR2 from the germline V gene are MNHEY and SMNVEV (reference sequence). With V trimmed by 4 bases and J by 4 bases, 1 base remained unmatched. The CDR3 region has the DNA TGTGCCAGCAGTTGGGACAGGGCCACTGAAGCTTTCTTT. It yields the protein CASSWDRATEAFF.

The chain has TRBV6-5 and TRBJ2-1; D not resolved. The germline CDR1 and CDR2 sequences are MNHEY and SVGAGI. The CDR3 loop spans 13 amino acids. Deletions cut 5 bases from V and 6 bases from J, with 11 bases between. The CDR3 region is CASSSSDGNEQFF. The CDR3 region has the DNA TGTGCCAGCAGTAGCTCCGATGGCAATGAGCAGTTCTTC.

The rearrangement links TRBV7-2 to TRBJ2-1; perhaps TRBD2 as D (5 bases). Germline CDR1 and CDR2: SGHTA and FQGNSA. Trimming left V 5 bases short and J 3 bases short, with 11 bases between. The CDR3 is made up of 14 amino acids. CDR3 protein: CASSPKGGYNEQFF. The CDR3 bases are TGTGCCAGCAGCCCGAAAGGAGGCTACAATGAGCAGTTCTTC. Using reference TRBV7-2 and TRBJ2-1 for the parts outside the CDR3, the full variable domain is GAGVSQSPSNKVTEKGKDVELRCDPISGHTALYWYRQSLGQGLEFLIYFQGNSAPDKSGLPSDRFSAERTGGSVSTLTIQRTQQEDSAVYLCASSPKGGYNEQFFGPGTRLTVL.

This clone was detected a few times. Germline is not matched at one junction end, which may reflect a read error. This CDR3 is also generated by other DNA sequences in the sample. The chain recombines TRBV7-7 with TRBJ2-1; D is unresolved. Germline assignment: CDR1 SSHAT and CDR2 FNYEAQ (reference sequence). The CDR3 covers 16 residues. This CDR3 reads CASSLSGQSSYNEQFF. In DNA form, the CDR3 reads TGTGCTAGCAGCTTGTCGGGTCAAAGCTCCTACAATGAGCAGTTCTTC.

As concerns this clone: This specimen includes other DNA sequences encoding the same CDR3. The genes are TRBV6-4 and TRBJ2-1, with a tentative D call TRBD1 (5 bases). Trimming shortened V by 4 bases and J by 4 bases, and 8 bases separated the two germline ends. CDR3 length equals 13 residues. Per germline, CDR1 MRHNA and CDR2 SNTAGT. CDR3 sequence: CASSAQGYNEQFF. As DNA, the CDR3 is TGTGCCAGCAGTGCCCAGGGATACAATGAGCAGTTCTTC.

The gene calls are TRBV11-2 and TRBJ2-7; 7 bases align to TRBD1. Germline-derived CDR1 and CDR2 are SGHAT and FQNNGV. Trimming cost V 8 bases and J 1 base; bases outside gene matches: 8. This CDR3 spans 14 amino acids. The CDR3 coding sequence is TGTGCCAGCCGCATTACAGGGGCTTCCTACGAGCAGTACTTC. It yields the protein CASRITGASYEQYF.

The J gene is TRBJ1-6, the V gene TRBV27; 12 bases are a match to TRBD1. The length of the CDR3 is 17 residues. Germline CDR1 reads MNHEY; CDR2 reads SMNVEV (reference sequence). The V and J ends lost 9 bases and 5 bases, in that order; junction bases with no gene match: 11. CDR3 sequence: CASYVPGQGADNSPLHF. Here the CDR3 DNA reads TGTGCCAGTTACGTCCCGGGACAGGGGGCGGATAATTCACCCCTCCACTTT.

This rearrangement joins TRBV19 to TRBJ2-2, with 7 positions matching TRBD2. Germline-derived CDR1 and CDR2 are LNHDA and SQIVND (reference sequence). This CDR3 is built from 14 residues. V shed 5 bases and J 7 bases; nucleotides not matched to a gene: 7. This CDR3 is CASSSWGEGGELFF. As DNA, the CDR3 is TGTGCCAGTAGTTCCTGGGGGGAGGGCGGGGAGCTGTTTTTT.

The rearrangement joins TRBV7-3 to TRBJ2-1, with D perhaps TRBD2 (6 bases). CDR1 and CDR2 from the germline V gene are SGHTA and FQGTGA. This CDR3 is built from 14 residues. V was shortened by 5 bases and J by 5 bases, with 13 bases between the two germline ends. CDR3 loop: CASSPGDFHNEQFF. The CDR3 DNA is TGTGCCAGCAGCCCTGGGGACTTCCACAATGAGCAGTTCTTC.

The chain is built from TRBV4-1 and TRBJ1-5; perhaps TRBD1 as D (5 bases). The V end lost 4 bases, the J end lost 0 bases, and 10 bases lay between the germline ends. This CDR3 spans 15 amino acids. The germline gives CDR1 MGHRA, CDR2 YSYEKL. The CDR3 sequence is CASSPLDISNQPQHF. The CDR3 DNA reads TGCGCCAGCAGCCCCCTGGACATTAGCAATCAGCCCCAGCATTTT.

CDR3 region: CAWSVQGAYEQYF. The CDR3 DNA follows: TGTGCCTGGAGTGTACAGGGGGCGTACGAGCAGTACTTC. This chain connects TRBV30 to TRBJ2-7, with 9 nucleotides matching TRBD1. Germline CDR1 and CDR2: GTSNPN and SVGIG (reference sequence). The CDR3 length is 13 residues. V lost 0 bases, J lost 4 bases, and 1 base stayed unmatched.

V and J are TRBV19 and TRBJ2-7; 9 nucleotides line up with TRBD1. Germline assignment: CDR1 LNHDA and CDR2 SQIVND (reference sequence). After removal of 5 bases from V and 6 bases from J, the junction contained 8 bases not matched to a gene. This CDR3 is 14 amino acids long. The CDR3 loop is CASSQDRGIGEQYF. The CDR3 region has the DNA TGTGCCAGTAGTCAGGACAGGGGAATAGGCGAGCAGTACTTC.